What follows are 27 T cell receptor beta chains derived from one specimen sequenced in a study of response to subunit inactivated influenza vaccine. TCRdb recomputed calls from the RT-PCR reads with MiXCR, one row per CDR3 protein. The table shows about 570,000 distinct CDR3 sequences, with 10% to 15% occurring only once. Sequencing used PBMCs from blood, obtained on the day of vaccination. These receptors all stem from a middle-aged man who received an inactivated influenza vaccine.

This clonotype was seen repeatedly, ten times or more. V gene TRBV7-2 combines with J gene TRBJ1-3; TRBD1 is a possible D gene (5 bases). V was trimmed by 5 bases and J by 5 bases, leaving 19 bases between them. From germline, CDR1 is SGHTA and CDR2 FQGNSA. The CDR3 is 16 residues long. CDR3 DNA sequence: TGTGCCAGCAGCACGCAGACAGTCCTTGGTCGAAACACCATATATTTT. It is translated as CASSTQTVLGRNTIYF.

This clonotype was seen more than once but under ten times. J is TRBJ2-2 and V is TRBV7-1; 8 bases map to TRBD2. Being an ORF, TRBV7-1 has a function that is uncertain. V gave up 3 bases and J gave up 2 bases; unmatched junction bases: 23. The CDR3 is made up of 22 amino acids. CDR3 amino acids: CASSSSTGLARRGSPNTGELFF. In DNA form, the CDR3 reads TGTGCCAGCAGCTCTAGTACTGGACTAGCTAGGCGTGGGTCCCCAAACACCGGGGAGCTGTTTTTT.

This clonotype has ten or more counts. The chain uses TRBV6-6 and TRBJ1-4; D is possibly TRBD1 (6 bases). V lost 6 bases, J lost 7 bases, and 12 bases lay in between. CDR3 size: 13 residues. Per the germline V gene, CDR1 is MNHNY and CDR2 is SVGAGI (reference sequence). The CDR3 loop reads CASRDDRSEKLFF. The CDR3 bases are TGTGCCAGCAGAGACGACAGGTCTGAAAAACTGTTTTTT.

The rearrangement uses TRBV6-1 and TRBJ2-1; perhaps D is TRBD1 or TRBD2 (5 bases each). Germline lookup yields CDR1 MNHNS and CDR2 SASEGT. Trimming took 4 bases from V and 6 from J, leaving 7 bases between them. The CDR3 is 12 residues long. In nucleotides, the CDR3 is TGTGCCAGCAGTGGAGGGGCCAATGAGCAGTTCTTC. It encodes CASSGGANEQFF.

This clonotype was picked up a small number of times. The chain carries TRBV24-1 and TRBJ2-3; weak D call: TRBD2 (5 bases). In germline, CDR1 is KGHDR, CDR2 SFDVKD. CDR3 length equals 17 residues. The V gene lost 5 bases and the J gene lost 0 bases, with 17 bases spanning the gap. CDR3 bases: TGTGCCACCAGTGGAGACTACCCTCCCTCTAGCACAGATACGCAGTATTTT. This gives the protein CATSGDYPPSSTDTQYF.

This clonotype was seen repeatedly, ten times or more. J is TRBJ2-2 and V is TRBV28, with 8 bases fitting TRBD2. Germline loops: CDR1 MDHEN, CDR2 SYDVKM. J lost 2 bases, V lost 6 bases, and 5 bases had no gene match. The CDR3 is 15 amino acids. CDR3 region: CASRQAGVNTGELFF. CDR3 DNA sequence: TGTGCCAGCAGGCAAGCGGGAGTAAACACCGGGGAGCTGTTTTTT.

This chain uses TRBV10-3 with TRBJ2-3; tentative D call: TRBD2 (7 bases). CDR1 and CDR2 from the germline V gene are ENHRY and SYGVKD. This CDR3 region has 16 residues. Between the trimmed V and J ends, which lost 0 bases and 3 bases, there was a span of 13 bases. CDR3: CAISESRGAHTDTQYF. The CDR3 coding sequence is TGTGCCATCAGTGAGTCTCGGGGGGCGCATACAGATACGCAGTATTTT.

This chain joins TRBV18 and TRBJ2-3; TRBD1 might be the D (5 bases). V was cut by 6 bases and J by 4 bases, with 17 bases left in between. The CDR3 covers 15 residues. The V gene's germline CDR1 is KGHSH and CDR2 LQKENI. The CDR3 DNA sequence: TGTGCCAGCTCGCGGCCAGGACAACTCTCAGATACGCAGTATTTT. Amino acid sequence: CASSRPGQLSDTQYF.

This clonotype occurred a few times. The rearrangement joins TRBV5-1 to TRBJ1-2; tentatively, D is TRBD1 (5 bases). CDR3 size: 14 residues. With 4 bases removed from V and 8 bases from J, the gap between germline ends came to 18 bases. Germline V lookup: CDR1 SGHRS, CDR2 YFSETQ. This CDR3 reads CASSPWTGGEGYTF. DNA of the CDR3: TGCGCCAGCAGCCCCTGGACTGGGGGAGAGGGCTACACCTTC.

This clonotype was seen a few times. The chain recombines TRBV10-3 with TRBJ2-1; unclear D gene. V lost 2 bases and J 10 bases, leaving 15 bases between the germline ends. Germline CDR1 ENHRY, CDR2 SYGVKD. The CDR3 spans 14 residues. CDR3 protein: CAISEGVSRSEQFF. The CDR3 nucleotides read TGTGCCATCAGTGAGGGGGTTTCGCGATCGGAGCAGTTCTTC.

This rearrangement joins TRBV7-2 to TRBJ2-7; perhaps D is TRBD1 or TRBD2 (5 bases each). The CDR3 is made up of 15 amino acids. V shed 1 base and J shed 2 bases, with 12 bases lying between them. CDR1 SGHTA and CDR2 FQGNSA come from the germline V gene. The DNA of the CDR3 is TGTGCCAGCAGCTTAGAACCGGGACGGACCTACGAGCAGTACTTC. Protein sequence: CASSLEPGRTYEQYF. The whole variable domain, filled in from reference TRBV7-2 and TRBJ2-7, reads GAGVSQSPSNKVTEKGKDVELRCDPISGHTALYWYRQSLGQGLEFLIYFQGNSAPDKSGLPSDRFSAERTGGSVSTLTIQRTQQEDSAVYLCASSLEPGRTYEQYFGPGTRLTVT.

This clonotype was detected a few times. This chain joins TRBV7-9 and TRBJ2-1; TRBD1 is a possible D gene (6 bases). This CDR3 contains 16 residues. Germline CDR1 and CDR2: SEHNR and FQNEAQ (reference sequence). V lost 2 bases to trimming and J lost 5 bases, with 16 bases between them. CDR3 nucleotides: TGTGCCAGCAGCTTATGGATGGGGGCGCGGAACAATGAGCAGTTCTTC. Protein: CASSLWMGARNNEQFF.

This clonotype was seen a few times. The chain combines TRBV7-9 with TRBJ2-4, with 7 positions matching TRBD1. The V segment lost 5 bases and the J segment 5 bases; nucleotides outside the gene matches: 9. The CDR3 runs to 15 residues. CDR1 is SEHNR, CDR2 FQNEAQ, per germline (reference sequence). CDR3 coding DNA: TGTGCCAGCAGCCCCCGAGGGGGCTATGAAAACATTCAGTACTTC. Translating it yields CASSPRGGYENIQYF.

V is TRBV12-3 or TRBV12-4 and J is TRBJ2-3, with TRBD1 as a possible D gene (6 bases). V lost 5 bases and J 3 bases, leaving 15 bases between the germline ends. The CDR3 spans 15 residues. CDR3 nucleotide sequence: TGTGCCAGCAGTCCTTGGACAGAAAGGACAGATACGCAGTATTTT. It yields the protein CASSPWTERTDTQYF.

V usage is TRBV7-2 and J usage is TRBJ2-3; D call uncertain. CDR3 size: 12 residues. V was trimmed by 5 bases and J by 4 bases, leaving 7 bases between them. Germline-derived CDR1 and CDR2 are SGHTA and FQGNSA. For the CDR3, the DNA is TGTGCCAGCAGCCTACACTCAGATACGCAGTATTTT. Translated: CASSLHSDTQYF.

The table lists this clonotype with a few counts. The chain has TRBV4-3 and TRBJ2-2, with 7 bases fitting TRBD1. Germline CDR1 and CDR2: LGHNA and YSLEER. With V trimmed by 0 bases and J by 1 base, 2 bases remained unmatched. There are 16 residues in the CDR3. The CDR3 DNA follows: TGCGCCAGCAGCCAAGAGGGGACAGTGAACACCGGGGAGCTGTTTTTT. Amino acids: CASSQEGTVNTGELFF.

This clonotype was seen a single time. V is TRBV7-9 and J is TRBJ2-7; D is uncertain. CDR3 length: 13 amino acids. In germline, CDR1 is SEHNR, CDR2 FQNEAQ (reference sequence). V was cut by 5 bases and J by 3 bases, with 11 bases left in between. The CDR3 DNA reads TGTGCCAGCAGCGCAGGACGGAGCTACGAGCAGTACTTC. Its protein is CASSAGRSYEQYF.

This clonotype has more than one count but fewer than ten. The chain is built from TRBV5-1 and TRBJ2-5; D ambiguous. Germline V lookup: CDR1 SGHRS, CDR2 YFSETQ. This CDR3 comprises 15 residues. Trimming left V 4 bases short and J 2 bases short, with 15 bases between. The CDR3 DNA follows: TGCGCCAGCAGCCCCTCGCAAGCAAGACAAGAGACCCAGTACTTC. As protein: CASSPSQARQETQYF.

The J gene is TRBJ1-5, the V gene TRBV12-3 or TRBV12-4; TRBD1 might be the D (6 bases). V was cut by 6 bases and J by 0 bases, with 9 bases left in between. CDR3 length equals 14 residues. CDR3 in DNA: TGTGCCAGCAGGGAGACAGGTAGCAATCAGCCCCAGCATTTT. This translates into CASRETGSNQPQHF.

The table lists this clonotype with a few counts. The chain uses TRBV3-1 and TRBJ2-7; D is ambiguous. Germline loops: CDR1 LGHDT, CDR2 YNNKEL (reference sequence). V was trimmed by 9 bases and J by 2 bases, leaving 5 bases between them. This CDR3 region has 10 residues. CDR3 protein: CARPPYEQYF. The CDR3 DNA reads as TGTGCCAGACCCCCCTACGAGCAGTACTTC.

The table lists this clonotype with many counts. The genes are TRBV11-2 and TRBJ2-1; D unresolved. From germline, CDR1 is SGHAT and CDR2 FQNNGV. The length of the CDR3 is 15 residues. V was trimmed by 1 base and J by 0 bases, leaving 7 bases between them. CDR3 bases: TGTGCCAGCAGCTTAGCTGACAACTCCTACAATGAGCAGTTCTTC. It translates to CASSLADNSYNEQFF.

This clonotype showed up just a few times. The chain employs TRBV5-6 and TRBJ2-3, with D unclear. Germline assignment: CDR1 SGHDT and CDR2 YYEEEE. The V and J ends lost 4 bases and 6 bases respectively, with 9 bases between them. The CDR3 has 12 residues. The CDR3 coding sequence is TGTGCCAGCAGCCGAGCGTCCGATACGCAGTATTTT. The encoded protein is CASSRASDTQYF.

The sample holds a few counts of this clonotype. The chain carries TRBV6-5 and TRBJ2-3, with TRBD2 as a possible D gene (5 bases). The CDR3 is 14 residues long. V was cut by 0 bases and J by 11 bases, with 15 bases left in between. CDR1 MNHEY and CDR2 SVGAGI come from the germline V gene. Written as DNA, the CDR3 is TGTGCCAGCAGTTACTCCACGGGAACGGTGGGGCAGTATTTT. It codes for CASSYSTGTVGQYF.

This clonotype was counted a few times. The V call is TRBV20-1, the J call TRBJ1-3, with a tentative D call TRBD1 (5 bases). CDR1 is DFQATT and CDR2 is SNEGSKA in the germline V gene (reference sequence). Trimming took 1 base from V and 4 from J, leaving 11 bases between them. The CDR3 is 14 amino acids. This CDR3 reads CSARVGQGGNTIYF. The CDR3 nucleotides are TGCAGTGCTAGAGTCGGTCAGGGAGGAAACACCATATATTTT.

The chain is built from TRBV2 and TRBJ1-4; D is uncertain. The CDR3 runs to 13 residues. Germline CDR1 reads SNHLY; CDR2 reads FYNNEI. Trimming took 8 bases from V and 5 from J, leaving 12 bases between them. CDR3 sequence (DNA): TGTGCCAGCGCCAGGCTCGGGAATGAAAAACTGTTTTTT. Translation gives CASARLGNEKLFF.

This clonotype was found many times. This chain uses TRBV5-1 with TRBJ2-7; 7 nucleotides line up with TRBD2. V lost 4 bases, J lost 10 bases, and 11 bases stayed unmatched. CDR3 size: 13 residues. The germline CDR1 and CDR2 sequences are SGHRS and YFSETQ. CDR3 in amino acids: CASSQDGGTFQYF. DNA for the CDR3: TGCGCCAGCAGCCAAGACGGGGGGACTTTTCAGTACTTC.

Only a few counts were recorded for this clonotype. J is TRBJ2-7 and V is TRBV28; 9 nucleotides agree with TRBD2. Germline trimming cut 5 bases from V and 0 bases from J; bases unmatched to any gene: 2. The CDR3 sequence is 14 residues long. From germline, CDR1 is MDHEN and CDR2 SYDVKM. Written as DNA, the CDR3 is TGTGCCAGCAGTACTAGCGGGTACTCCTACGAGCAGTACTTC. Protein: CASSTSGYSYEQYF.